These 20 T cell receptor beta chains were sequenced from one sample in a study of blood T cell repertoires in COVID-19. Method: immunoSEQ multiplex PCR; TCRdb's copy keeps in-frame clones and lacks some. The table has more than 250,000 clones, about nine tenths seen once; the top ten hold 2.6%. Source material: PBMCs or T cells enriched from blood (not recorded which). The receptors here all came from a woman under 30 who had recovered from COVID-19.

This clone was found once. The DNA for the CDR3 is TGCGCCAGCAGCTGTGGACAGGGATTAAGGAACACTGAAGCTTTCTTT. Protein product: CASSCGQGLRNTEAFF. The V gene is TRBV5-1, the J gene TRBJ1-1, with 8 bases lining up with TRBD1. Germline-derived CDR1 and CDR2 are SGHRS and YFSETQ. With 3 bases clipped from V and 1 base from J, the junction kept 8 bases outside the gene matches. The CDR3 contains 16 residues. The full variable domain, its missing parts supplied by reference TRBV5-1 and TRBJ1-1, is KAGVTQTPRYLIKTRGQQVTLSCSPISGHRSVSWYQQTPGQGLQFLFEYFSETQRNKGNFPGRFSGRQFSNSRSEMNVSTLELGDSALYLCASSCGQGLRNTEAFFGQGTRLTVV.

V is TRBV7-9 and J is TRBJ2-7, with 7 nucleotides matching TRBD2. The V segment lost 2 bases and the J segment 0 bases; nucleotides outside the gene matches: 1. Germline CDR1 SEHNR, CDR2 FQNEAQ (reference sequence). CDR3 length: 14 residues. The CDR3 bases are TGTGCCAGCAGCTTACTAGCGGACTCCTACGAGCAGTACTTC. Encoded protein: CASSLLADSYEQYF. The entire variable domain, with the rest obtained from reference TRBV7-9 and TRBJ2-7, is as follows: DTGVSQNPRHKITKRGQNVTFRCDPISEHNRLYWYRQTLGQGPEFLTYFQNEAQLEKSRLLSDRFSAERPKGSFSTLEIQRTEQGDSAMYLCASSLLADSYEQYFGPGTRLTVT.

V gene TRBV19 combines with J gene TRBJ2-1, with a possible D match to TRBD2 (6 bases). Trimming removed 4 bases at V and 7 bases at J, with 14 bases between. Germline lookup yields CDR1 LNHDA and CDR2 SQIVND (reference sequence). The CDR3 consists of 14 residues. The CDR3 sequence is CASSKDGGRNEQFF. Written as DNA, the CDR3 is TGTGCCAGTAGTAAGGACGGGGGTCGGAATGAGCAGTTCTTC.

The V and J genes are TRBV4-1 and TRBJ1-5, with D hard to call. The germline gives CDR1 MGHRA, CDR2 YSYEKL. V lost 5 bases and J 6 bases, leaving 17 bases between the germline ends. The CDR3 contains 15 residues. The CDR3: CASSATNPGTQPQHF. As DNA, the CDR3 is TGCGCCAGCAGCGCGACCAACCCGGGAACTCAGCCCCAGCATTTT.

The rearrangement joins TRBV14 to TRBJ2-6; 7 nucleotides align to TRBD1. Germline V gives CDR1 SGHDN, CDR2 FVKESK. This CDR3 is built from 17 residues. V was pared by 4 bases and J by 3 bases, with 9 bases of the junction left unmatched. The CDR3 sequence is CASSRDSLWDGANVLTF. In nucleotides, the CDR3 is TGTGCCAGCAGCCGGGACAGCCTTTGGGATGGGGCCAACGTCCTGACTTTC.

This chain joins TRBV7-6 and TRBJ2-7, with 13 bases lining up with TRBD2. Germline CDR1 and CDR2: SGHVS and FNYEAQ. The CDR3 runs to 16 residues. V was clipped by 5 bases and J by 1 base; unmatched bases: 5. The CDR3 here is CASSPWTSGSSYEQYF. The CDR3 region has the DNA TGTGCCAGCAGCCCCTGGACTAGCGGGAGTTCCTACGAGCAGTACTTC. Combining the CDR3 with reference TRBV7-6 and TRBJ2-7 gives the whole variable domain GAGVSQSPRYKVTKRGQDVALRCDPISGHVSLYWYRQALGQGPEFLTYFNYEAQQDKSGLPNDRFSAERPEGSISTLTIQRTEQRDSAMYRCASSPWTSGSSYEQYFGPGTRLTVT.

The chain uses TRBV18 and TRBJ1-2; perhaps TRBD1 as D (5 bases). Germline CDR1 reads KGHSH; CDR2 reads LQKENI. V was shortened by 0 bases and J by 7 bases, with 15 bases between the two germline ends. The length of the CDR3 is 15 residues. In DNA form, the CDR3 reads TGTGCCAGCTCACCACCGGTCAGGGTGTCGATTGGCTACACCTTC. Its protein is CASSPPVRVSIGYTF. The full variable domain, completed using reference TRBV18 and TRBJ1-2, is NAGVMQNPRHLVRRRGQEARLRCSPMKGHSHVYWYRQLPEEGLKFMVYLQKENIIDESGMPKERFSAEFPKEGPSILRIQQVVRGDSAAYFCASSPPVRVSIGYTFGSGTRLTVV.

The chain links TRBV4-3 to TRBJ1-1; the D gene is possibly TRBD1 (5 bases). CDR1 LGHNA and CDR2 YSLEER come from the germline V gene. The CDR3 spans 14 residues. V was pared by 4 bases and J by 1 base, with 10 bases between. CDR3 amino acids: CASSLTTGNTEAFF. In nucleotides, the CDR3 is TGCGCCAGCAGCCTTACCACAGGGAACACTGAAGCTTTCTTT.

Here the CDR3 DNA reads TGTGCCTGGAGTGTACTGACTGAAGCTTTCTTT. Translating it yields CAWSVLTEAFF. The gene calls are TRBV30 and TRBJ1-1; no clear D gene. This CDR3 comprises 11 residues. V shed 0 bases and J shed 5 bases, with 4 bases lying between them. The V gene's germline CDR1 is GTSNPN and CDR2 SVGIG (reference sequence). Supplemented by reference TRBV30 and TRBJ1-1, the full variable domain reads SQTIHQWPATLVQPVGSPLSLECTVEGTSNPNLYWYRQAAGRGLQLLFYSVGIGQISSEVPQNLSASRPQDRQFILSSKKLLLSDSGFYLCAWSVLTEAFFGQGTRLTVV.

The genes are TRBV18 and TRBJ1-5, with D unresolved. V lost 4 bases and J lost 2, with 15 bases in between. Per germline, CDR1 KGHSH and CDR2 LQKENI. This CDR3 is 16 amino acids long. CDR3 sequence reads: CASSQAGLSGNQPQHF. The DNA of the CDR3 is TGTGCCAGCTCACAGGCAGGATTGTCGGGCAATCAGCCCCAGCATTTT.

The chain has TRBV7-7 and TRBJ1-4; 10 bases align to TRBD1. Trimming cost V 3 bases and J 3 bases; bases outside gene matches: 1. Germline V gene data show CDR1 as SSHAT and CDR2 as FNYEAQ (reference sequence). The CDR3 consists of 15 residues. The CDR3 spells CASSLGQGPNEKLFF. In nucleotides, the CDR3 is TGTGCCAGCAGCTTGGGACAGGGGCCTAATGAAAAACTGTTTTTT.

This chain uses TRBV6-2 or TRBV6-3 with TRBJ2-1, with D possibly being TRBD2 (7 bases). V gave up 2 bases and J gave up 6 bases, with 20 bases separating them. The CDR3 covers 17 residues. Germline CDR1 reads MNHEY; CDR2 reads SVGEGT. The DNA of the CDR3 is TGTGCCAGCAGTTACCCGACGGGGGGCCTCCGAAGCAATGAGCAGTTCTTC. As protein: CASSYPTGGLRSNEQFF.

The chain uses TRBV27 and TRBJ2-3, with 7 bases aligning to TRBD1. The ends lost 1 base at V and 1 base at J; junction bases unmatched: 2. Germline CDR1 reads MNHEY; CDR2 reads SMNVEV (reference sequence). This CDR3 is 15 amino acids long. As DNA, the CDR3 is TGTGCCAGCAGTTTATACGGACAGGGCACAGATACGCAGTATTTT. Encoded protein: CASSLYGQGTDTQYF.

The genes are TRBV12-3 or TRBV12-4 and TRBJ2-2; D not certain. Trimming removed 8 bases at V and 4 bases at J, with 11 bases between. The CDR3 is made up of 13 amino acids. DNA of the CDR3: TGTGCCAGCGGGCTCCATGCCACCGGGGAGCTGTTTTTT. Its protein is CASGLHATGELFF.

The CDR3 sequence: CASSVDPGVGYGYTF. The CDR3 DNA reads TGTGCCAGCAGCGTAGATCCAGGGGTCGGCTATGGCTACACCTTC. The rearrangement links TRBV9 to TRBJ1-2, with D maybe TRBD1 (6 bases). The CDR3 spans 15 residues. Germline CDR1 reads SGDLS; CDR2 reads YYNGEE. Trimming removed 0 bases from V and 4 bases from J, with 13 bases in between. Full variable domain (outside the CDR3, taken from reference TRBV9 and TRBJ1-2): DSGVTQTPKHLITATGQRVTLRCSPRSGDLSVYWYQQSLDQGLQFLIQYYNGEERAKGNILERFSAQQFPDLHSELNLSSLELGDSALYFCASSVDPGVGYGYTFGSGTRLTVV.

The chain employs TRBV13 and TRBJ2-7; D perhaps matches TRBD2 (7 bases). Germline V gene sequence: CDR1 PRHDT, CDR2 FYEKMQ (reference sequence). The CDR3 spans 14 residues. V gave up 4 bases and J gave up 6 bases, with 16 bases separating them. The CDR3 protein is CASSSDPGGLEQYF. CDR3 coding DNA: TGTGCCAGCAGCTCGGATCCGGGGGGCCTCGAGCAGTACTTC. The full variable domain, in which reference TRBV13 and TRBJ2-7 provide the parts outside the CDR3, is AAGVIQSPRHLIKEKRETATLKCYPIPRHDTVYWYQQGPGQDPQFLISFYEKMQSDKGSIPDRFSAQQFSDYHSELNMSSLELGDSALYFCASSSDPGGLEQYFGPGTRLTVT.

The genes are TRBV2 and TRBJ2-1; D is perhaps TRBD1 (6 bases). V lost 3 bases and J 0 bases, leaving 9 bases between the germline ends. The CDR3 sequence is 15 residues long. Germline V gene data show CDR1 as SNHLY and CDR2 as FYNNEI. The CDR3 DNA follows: TGTGCCAGCAGTGAGAACAGGGACTCCTACAATGAGCAGTTCTTC. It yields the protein CASSENRDSYNEQFF.

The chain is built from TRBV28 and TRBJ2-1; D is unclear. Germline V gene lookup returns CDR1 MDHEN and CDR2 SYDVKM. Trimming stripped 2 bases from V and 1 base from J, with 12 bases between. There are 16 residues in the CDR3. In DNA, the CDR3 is TGTGCCAGCAGTTTAATCGAGCGATCTTCCTACAATGAGCAGTTCTTC. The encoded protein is CASSLIERSSYNEQFF.

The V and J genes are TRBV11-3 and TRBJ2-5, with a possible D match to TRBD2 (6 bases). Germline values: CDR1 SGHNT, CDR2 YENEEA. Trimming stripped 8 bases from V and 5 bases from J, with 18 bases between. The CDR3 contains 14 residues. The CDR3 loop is CASVPRAAGETQYF. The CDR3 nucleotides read TGTGCCAGCGTCCCGCGGGCCGCGGGGGAGACCCAGTACTTC.

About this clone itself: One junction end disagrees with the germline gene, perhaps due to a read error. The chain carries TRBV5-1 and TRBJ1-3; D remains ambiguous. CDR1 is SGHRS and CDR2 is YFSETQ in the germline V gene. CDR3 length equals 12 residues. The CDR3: CASSSGNDFRVF. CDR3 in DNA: TGCGCCAGCAGCTCGGGGAATGATTTCCGGGTGTTT.